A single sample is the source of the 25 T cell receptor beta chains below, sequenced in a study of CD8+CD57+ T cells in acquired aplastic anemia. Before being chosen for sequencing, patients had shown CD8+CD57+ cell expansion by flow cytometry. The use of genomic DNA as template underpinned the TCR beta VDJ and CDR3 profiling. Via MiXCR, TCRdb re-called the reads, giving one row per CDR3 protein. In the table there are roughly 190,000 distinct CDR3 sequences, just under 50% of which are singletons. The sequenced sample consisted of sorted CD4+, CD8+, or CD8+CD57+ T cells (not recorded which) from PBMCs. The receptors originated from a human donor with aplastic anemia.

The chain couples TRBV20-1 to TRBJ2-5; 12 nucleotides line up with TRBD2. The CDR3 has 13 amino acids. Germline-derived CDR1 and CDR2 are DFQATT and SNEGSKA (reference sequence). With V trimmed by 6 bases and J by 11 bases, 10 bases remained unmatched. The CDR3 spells CSALLAGGGEQYF. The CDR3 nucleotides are TGCAGTGCCCTACTAGCGGGAGGCGGTGAGCAGTACTTC.

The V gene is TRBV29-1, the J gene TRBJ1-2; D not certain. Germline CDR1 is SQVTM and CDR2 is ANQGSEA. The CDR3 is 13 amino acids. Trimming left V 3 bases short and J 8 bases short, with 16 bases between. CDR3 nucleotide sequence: TGCAGCGTTGAGGATGAGGGCCTCGGCGGCTACACCTTC. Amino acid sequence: CSVEDEGLGGYTF.

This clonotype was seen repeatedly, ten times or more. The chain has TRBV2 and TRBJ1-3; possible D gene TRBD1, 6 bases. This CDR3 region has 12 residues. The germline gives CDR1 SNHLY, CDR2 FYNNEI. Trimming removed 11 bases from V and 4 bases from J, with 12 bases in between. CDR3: CAVQGGGNTIYF. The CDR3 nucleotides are TGTGCCGTACAGGGAGGCGGAAACACCATATATTTT. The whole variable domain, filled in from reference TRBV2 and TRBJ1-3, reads EPEVTQTPSHQVTQMGQEVILRCVPISNHLYFYWYRQILGQKVEFLVSFYNNEISEKSEIFDDQFSVERPDGSNFTLKIRSTKLEDSAMYFCAVQGGGNTIYFGEGSWLTVV.

The CDR3 coding sequence is TGTGCCAGCAGCTTCGAGGGGACAGGGCTGTCCGAGCAGTACTTC. Translating gives CASSFEGTGLSEQYF. This chain links TRBV5-4 with TRBJ2-7; 9 nucleotides agree with TRBD1. The V segment lost 2 bases and the J segment 6 bases; nucleotides outside the gene matches: 9. The CDR3 covers 15 residues. Germline V gene lookup returns CDR1 SGHNT and CDR2 YYREEE (reference sequence).

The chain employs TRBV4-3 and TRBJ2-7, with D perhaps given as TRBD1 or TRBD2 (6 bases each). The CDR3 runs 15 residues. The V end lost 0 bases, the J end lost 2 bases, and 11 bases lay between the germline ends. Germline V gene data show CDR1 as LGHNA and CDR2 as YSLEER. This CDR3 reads CASSQEEGETYEQYF. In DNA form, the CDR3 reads TGCGCCAGCAGCCAAGAGGAGGGGGAAACCTACGAGCAGTACTTC.

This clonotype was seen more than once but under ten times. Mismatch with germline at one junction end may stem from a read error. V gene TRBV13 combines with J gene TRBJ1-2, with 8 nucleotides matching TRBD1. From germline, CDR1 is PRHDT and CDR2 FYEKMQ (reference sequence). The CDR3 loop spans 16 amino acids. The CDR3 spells CASSLMGQVYYSGHTF. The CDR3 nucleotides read TGTGCCAGCAGCTTAATGGGACAGGTCTACTATAGTGGCCACACCTTC. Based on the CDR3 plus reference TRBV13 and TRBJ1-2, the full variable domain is AAGVIQSPRHLIKEKRETATLKCYPIPRHDTVYWYQQGPGQDPQFLISFYEKMQSDKGSIPDRFSAQQFSDYHSELNMSSLELGDSALYFCASSLMGQVYYSGHTFGSGTRLTVV.

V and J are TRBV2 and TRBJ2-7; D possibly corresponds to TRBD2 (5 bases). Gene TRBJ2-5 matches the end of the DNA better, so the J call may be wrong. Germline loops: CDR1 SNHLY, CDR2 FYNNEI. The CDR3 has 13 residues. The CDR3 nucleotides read TGTGCCAGCAGGTCCACCGGGATGCAGACCCAGTACTTC. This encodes CASRSTGMQTQYF.

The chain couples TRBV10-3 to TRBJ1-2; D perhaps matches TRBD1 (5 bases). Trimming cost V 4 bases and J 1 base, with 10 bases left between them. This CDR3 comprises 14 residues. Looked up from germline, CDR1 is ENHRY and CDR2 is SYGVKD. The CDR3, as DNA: TGTGCCATCAGTGCGGACACCCTTAACTATGGCTACACCTTC. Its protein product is CAISADTLNYGYTF.

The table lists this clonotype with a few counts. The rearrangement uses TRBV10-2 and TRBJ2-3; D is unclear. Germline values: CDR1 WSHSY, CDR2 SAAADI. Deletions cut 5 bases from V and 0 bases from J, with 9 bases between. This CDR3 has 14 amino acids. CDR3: CASSFPTSTDTQYF. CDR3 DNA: TGCGCCAGCAGTTTCCCGACCAGCACAGATACGCAGTATTTT.

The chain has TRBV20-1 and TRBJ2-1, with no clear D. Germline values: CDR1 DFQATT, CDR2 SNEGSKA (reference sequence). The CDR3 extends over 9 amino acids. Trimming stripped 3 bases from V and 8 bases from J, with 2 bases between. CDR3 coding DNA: TGCAGTGCTAGTGATGAGCAGTTCTTC. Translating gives CSASDEQFF.

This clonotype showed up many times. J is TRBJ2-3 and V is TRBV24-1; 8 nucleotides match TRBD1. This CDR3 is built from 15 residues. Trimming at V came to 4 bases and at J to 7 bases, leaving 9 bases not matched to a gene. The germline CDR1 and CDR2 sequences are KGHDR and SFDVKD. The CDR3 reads CATSDMTGVGNTQYF. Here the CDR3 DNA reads TGTGCCACCAGTGACATGACAGGGGTGGGAAATACGCAGTATTTT.

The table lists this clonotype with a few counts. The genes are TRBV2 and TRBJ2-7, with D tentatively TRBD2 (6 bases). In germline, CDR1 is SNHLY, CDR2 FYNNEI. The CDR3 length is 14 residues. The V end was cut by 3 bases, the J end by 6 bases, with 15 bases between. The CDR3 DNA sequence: TGTGCCAGCAGTGAGATCTTAGGAGGGCTCGAGCAGTACTTC. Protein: CASSEILGGLEQYF.

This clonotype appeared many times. CDR3 nucleotide sequence: TGCGCCAGCAGCTTGGGTGGTATTTATGAAAAACTGTTTTTT. This sequence encodes CASSLGGIYEKLFF. The rearrangement uses TRBV5-1 and TRBJ1-4, with D unresolved. Germline V gene sequence: CDR1 SGHRS, CDR2 YFSETQ. V shed 0 bases and J shed 6 bases, with 9 bases lying between them. The CDR3 covers 14 residues.

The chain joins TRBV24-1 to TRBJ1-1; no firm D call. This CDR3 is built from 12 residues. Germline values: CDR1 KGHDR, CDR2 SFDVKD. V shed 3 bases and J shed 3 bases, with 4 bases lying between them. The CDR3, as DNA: TGTGCCACCAGTGATGGGGACACTGAAGCTTTCTTT. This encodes CATSDGDTEAFF.

CDR3 sequence reads: CSAREAPLRENTEAFF. The CDR3 DNA follows: TGCAGTGCTAGAGAGGCTCCATTAAGGGAAAACACTGAAGCTTTCTTT. The V call is TRBV20-1, the J call TRBJ1-1; D is unresolved. Germline values: CDR1 DFQATT, CDR2 SNEGSKA (reference sequence). V lost 0 bases to trimming and J lost 2 bases, with 16 bases between them. The CDR3 has 16 residues.

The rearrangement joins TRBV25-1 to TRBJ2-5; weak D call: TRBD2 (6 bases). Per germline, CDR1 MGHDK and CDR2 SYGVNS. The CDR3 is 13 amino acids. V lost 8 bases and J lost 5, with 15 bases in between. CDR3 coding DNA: TGTGCCAGCCAACTCGGGAGTGGTGAGACCCAGTACTTC. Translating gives CASQLGSGETQYF.

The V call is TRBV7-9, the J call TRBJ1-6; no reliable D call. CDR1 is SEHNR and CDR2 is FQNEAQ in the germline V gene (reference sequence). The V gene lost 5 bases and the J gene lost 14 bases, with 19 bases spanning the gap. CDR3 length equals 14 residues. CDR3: CASSQGAAARALHF. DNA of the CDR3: TGTGCCAGCAGCCAAGGTGCGGCAGCTAGGGCCCTCCACTTT.

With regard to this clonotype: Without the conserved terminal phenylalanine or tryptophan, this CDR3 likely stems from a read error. CDR3 sequence: CASSDRGLLRNEQFL. The CDR3 nucleotides are TGTGCCAGCAGCGATCGGGGTCTACTACGTAATGAGCAGTTCCTC. The chain employs TRBV9 and TRBJ2-1; D may be TRBD2 (5 bases). V was clipped by 3 bases and J by 7 bases, with 17 bases between them. Germline V lookup: CDR1 SGDLS, CDR2 YYNGEE. CDR3 size: 15 residues.

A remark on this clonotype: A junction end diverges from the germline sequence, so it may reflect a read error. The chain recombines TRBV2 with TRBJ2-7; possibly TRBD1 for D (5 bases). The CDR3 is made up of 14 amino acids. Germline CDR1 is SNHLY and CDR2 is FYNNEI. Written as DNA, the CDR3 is TGTGCCAGCAATGAAATTGGGGCAGCCTACGAGCAGTACTTC. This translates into CASNEIGAAYEQYF.

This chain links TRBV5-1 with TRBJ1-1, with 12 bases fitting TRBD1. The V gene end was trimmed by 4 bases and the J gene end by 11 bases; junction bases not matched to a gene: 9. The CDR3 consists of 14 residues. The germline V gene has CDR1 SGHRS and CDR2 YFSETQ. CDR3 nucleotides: TGCGCCAGCAGCGAAGGGACAGGGGGCGGATCGGCTTTCTTT. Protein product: CASSEGTGGGSAFF.

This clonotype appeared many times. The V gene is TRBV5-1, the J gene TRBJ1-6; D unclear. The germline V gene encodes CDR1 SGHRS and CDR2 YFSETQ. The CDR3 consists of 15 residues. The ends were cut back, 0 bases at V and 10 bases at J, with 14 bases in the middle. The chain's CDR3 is CASSLDPVTGSPLHF. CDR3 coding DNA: TGCGCCAGCAGCTTGGATCCGGTTACGGGATCACCCCTCCACTTT.

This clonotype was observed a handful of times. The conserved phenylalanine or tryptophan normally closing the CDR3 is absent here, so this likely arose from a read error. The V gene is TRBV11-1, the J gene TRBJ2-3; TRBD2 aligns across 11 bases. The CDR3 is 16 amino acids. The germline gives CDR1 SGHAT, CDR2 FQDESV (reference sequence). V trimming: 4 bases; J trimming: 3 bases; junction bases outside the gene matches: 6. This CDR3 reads CASSSIAGGMTDTQYI. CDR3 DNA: TGTGCCAGCAGCTCTATAGCGGGAGGGATGACAGATACGCAGTATATT.

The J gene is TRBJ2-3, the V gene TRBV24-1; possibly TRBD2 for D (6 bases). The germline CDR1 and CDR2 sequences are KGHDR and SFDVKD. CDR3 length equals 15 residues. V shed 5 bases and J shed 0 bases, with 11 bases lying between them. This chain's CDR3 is CATSVHGTSTDTQYF. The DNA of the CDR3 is TGTGCCACCAGTGTGCACGGGACTAGCACAGATACGCAGTATTTT.

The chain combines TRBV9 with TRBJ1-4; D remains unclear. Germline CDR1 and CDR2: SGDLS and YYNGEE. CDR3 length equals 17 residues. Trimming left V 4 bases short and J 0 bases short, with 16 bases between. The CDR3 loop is CASSPRSGVATNEKLFF. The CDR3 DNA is TGTGCCAGCAGCCCAAGAAGCGGAGTAGCAACTAATGAAAAACTGTTTTTT.

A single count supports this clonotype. Here the CDR3 reads CASSLGQDSNQETQYF. In nucleotides, the CDR3 is TGTGCCAGCAGCTTAGGTCAGGACTCAAACCAAGAGACCCAGTACTTC. This rearrangement joins TRBV11-2 to TRBJ2-5; D might be TRBD2 (5 bases). The CDR3 is 16 residues long. Germline CDR1 and CDR2: SGHAT and FQNNGV. Trimming pared 1 base from V and 0 bases from J, leaving 12 bases between. The full variable domain, with the rest looked up from reference TRBV11-2 and TRBJ2-5, is EAGVAQSPRYKIIEKRQSVAFWCNPISGHATLYWYQQILGQGPKLLIQFQNNGVVDDSQLPKDRFSAERLKGVDSTLKIQPAKLEDSAVYLCASSLGQDSNQETQYFGPGTRLLVL.